This T cell receptor (beta chain) was profiled in a study of blood T cells in healthy people across ages. Overall study findings and caveats: Higher naive T cell percentage went strongly together with higher TCR beta diversity. A roughly linear age-dependent decrease characterized TCR beta diversity per million T cells.

As to this clonotype: As yet, its antigen is unknown.

V gave up 1 base and J gave up 8 bases, with 18 bases separating them. The length of the CDR3 is 16 residues. In germline, CDR1 is DFQATT, CDR2 SNEGSKA (reference sequence). A sample-barcoded 5' primer and a J-beta primer mix were used in a second PCR of about 7 to 11 cycles. Carrying 12 random nucleotides, a template-switch adaptor labeled each individual cDNA molecule. Each CDR3 protein is one row after TCRdb ran MiXCR on the 5' RACE reads. The top ten hold under 8% of the sample, which has about 1,400,000 distinct CDR3 sequences, 42% seen once. This TCR came from a woman aged 18-30 years in good health. Material for sequencing was blood. The rearrangement uses TRBV20-1 and TRBJ1-6; D gene uncertain. In DNA form, the CDR3 reads TGCAGTGCTAGAGGAGACCTGTTCACTGAGGATTCACCCCTCCACTTT. Its protein is CSARGDLFTEDSPLHF.